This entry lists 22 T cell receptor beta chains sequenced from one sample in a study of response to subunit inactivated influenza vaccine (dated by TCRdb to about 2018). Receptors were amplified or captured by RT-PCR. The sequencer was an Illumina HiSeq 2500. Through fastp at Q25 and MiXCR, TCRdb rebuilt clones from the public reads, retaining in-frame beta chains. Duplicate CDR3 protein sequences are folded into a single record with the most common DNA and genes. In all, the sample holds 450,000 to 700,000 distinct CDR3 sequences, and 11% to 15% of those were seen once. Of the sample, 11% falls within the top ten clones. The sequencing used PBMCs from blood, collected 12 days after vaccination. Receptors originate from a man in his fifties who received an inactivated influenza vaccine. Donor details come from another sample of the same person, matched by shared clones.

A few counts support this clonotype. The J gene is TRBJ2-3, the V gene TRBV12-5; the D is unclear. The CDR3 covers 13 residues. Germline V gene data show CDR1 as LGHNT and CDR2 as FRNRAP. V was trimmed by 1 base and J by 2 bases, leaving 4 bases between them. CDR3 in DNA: TGTGCTAGTGGTTTGGCCCCCACAGATACGCAGTATTTT. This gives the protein CASGLAPTDTQYF.

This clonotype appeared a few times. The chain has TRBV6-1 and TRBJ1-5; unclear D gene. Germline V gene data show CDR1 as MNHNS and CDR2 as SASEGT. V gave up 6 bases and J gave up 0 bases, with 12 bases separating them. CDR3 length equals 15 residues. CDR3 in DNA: TGTGCCAGCAGCCGCCGACGGAATAGCAATCAGCCCCAGCATTTT. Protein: CASSRRRNSNQPQHF.

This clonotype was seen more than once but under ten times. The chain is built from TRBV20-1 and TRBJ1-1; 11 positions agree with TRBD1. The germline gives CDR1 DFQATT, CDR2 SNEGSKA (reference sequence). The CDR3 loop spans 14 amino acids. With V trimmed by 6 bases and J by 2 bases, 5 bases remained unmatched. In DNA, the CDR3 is TGCAGTGCGGGAAGGACAGGGGGCAACACTGAAGCTTTCTTT. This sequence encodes CSAGRTGGNTEAFF.

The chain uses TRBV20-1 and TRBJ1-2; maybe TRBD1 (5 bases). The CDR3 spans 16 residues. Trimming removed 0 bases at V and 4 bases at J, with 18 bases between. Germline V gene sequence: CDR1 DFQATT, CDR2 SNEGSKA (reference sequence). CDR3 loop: CSARDVGLTGRYGYTF. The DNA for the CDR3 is TGCAGTGCTAGAGATGTGGGGCTCACCGGCCGCTATGGCTACACCTTC.

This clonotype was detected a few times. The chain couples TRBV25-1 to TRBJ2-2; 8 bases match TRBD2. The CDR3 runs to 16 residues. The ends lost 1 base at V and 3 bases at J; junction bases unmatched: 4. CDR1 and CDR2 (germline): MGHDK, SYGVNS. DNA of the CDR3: TGTGCCAGCAGTGAATCGGGGGGGCCCGACACCGGGGAGCTGTTTTTT. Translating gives CASSESGGPDTGELFF.

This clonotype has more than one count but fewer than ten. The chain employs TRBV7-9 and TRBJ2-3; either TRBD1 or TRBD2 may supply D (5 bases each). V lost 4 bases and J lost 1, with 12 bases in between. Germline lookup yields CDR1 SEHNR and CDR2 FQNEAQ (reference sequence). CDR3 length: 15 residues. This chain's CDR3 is CASSSAGTGTDTQYF. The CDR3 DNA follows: TGTGCCAGCAGCTCGGCCGGGACGGGCACAGATACGCAGTATTTT. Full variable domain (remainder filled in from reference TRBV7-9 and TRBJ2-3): DTGVSQNPRHKITKRGQNVTFRCDPISEHNRLYWYRQTLGQGPEFLTYFQNEAQLEKSRLLSDRFSAERPKGSFSTLEIQRTEQGDSAMYLCASSSAGTGTDTQYFGPGTRLTVL.

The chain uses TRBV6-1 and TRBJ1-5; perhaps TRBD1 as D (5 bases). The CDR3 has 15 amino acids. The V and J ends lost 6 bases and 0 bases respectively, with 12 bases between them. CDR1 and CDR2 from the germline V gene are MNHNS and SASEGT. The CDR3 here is CASRKAGTSNQPQHF. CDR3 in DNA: TGTGCCAGCAGAAAGGCAGGGACTAGCAATCAGCCCCAGCATTTT.

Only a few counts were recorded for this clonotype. CDR3 in amino acids: CASSEYRAGTDTQYF. The CDR3, as DNA: TGTGCCAGCTCAGAATACCGAGCGGGTACAGATACGCAGTATTTT. The rearrangement links TRBV18 to TRBJ2-3; D is perhaps TRBD2 (6 bases). CDR3 size: 15 residues. CDR1 is KGHSH and CDR2 is LQKENI in the germline V gene. The ends were cut back, 5 bases at V and 3 bases at J, with 15 bases in the middle.

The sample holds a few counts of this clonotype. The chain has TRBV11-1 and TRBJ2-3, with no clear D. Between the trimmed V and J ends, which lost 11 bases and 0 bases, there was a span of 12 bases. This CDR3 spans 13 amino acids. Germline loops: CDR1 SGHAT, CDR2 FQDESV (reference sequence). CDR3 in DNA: TGTGCCGAGAGACCGCTTAGCACAGATACGCAGTATTTT. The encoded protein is CAERPLSTDTQYF.

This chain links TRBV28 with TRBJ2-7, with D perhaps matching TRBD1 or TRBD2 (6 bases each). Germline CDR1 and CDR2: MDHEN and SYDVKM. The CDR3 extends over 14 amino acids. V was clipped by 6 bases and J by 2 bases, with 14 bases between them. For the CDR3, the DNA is TGTGCCAGCAGGAGTGGCGGGACAACCTACGAGCAGTACTTC. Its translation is CASRSGGTTYEQYF.

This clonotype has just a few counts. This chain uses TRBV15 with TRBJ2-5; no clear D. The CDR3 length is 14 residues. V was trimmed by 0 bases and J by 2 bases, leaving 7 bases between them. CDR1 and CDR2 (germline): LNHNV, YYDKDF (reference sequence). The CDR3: CATSRDFAQETQYF. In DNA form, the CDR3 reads TGTGCCACCAGCAGAGATTTTGCGCAAGAGACCCAGTACTTC.

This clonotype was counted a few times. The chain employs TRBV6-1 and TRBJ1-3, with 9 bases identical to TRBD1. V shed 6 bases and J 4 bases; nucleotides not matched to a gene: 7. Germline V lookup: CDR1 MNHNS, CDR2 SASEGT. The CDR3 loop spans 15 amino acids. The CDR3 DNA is TGTGCCAGCAGCTCGGACAGGGGCCGAGGAAACACCATATATTTT. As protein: CASSSDRGRGNTIYF.

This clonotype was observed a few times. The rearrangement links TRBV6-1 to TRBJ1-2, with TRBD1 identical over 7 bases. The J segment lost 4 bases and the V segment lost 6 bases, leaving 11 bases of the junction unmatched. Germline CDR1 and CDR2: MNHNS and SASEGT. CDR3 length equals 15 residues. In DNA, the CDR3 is TGTGCCAGCAGACCACAGGGGTCGCATGGCTATGGCTACACCTTC. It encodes CASRPQGSHGYGYTF.

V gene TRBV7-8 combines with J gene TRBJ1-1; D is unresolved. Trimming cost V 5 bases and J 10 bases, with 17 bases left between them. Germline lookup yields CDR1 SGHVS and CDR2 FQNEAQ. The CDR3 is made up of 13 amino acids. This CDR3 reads CASSTGTLGGAFF. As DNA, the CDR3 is TGTGCCAGCAGCACGGGAACCCTCGGCGGAGCTTTCTTT. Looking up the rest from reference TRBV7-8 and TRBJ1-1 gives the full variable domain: GAGVSQSPRYKVAKRGQDVALRCDPISGHVSLFWYQQALGQGPEFLTYFQNEAQLDKSGLPSDRFFAERPEGSVSTLKIQRTQQEDSAVYLCASSTGTLGGAFFGQGTRLTVV.

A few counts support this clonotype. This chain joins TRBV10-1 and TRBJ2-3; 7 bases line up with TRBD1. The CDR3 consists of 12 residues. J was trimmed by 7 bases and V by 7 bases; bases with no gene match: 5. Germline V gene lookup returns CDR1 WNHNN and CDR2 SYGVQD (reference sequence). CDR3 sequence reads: CASTRQGNTQYF. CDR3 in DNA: TGCGCCAGCACTCGACAGGGAAATACGCAGTATTTT.

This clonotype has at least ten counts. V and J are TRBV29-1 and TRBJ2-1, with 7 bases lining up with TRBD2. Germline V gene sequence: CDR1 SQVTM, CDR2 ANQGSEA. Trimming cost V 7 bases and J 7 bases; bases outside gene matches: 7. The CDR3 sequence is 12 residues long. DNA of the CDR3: TGCAGCGCCAAACCGGGGGGTAATGAGCAGTTCTTC. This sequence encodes CSAKPGGNEQFF.

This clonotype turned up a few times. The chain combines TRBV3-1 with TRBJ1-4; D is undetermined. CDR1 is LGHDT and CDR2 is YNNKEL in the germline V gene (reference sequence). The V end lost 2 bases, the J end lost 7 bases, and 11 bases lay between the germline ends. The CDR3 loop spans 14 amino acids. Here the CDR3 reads CASSQIIWGEKLFF. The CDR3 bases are TGTGCCAGCAGCCAAATTATCTGGGGTGAAAAACTGTTTTTT.

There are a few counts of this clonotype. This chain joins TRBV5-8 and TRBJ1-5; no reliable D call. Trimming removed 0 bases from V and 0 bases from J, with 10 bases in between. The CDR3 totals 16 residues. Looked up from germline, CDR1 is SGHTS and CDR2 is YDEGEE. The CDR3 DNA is TGTGCCAGCAGCTTGGCAACATCATATAGCAATCAGCCCCAGCATTTT. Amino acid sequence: CASSLATSYSNQPQHF. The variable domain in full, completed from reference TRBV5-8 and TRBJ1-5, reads EAGVTQSPTHLIKTRGQQATLRCSPISGHTSVYWYQQALGLGLQFLLWYDEGEERNRGNFPPRFSGRQFPNYSSELNVNALELEDSALYLCASSLATSYSNQPQHFGDGTRLSIL.

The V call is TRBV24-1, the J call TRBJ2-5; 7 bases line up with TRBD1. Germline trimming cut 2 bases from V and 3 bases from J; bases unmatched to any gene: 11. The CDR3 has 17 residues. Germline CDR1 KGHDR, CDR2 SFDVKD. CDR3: CATSDSSQTGLKETQYF. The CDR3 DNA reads TGTGCCACCAGTGATTCAAGTCAGACAGGGTTAAAAGAGACCCAGTACTTC.

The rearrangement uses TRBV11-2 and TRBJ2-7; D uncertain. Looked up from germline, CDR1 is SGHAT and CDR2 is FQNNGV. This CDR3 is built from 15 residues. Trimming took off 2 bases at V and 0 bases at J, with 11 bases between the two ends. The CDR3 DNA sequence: TGTGCCAGCAGCTTATTCGCGGAAAGCTCCTACGAGCAGTACTTC. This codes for CASSLFAESSYEQYF.

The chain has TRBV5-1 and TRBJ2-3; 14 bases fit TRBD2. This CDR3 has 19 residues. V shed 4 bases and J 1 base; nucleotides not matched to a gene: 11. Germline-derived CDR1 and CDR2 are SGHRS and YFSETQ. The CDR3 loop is CASSTGPSGLAGGTDTQYF. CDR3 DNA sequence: TGCGCCAGCAGCACGGGACCCTCGGGACTAGCGGGGGGCACAGATACGCAGTATTTT. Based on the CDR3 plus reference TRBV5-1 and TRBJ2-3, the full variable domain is KAGVTQTPRYLIKTRGQQVTLSCSPISGHRSVSWYQQTPGQGLQFLFEYFSETQRNKGNFPGRFSGRQFSNSRSEMNVSTLELGDSALYLCASSTGPSGLAGGTDTQYFGPGTRLTVL.

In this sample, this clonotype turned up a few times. CDR3 DNA: TGTGCCAGCAGCCCGGGACTCACGGTGGCAGATACGCAGTATTTT. Translated: CASSPGLTVADTQYF. The rearrangement uses TRBV3-1 and TRBJ2-3; possible D gene TRBD2, 6 bases. The germline V and J ends were trimmed by 4 bases and 4 bases, with 15 bases remaining between them. Germline V gene sequence: CDR1 LGHDT, CDR2 YNNKEL (reference sequence). The CDR3 is 15 residues long.